Presented here are 20 T cell receptor beta chains from one specimen sequenced in a study of blood T cell repertoires in COVID-19 (dated by TCRdb to about 2020). The library was built by means of the immunoSEQ multiplex PCR assay. In TCRdb, the immuneACCESS table is reduced to in-frame sequences with V and J assigned. These tables do not hold every clone; where another copy was compared, an unresolved V gene accounts for under half, and the others remain unexplained. The sample includes some 250,000 clones, with roughly 86% observed a single time. Clones ranked in the top ten supply 3.5% to 4.5% of the sample. The sequencing sample was made of PBMCs or T cells enriched from blood (not recorded which). The receptors stem from a woman aged 25 to 39 with acute COVID-19.

CDR3 amino acids: CASSSRDRVVNTEAFF. CDR3 nucleotides: TGTGCCAGCAGCTCTAGGGACAGGGTAGTGAACACTGAAGCTTTCTTT. The V call is TRBV13, the J call TRBJ1-1; 9 bases match TRBD1. V was pared by 4 bases and J by 0 bases, with 6 bases of the junction left unmatched. CDR1 PRHDT and CDR2 FYEKMQ come from the germline V gene (reference sequence). This CDR3 has 16 residues. The complete variable domain, with remaining parts taken from reference TRBV13 and TRBJ1-1, reads AAGVIQSPRHLIKEKRETATLKCYPIPRHDTVYWYQQGPGQDPQFLISFYEKMQSDKGSIPDRFSAQQFSDYHSELNMSSLELGDSALYFCASSSRDRVVNTEAFFGQGTRLTVV.

The V and J genes are TRBV18 and TRBJ2-7; no clear D gene. CDR3 length: 12 amino acids. Trimming took off 2 bases at V and 9 bases at J, with 11 bases between the two ends. Germline lookup yields CDR1 KGHSH and CDR2 LQKENI. The CDR3 loop reads CASSPEGAAQYF. CDR3 nucleotide sequence: TGTGCCAGCTCACCAGAAGGAGCCGCGCAGTACTTC.

The chain couples TRBV28 to TRBJ2-1; 11 positions match TRBD2. Germline V lookup: CDR1 MDHEN, CDR2 SYDVKM. The CDR3 spans 16 residues. J lost 1 base, V lost 7 bases, and 6 bases had no gene match. The CDR3 nucleotides read TGTGCCAGCACTTTCGCTAGCGGGGGGTCCTACAATGAGCAGTTCTTC. It is translated as CASTFASGGSYNEQFF.

This chain joins TRBV5-4 and TRBJ1-1; TRBD1 is a possible D gene (6 bases). The CDR3 spans 15 residues. V was shortened by 2 bases and J by 1 base, with 12 bases between the two germline ends. Looked up from germline, CDR1 is SGHNT and CDR2 is YYREEE (reference sequence). The CDR3 region has the DNA TGTGCCAGCAGCTTTAAAGGACAGTCGAACACTGAAGCTTTCTTT. This encodes CASSFKGQSNTEAFF.

This clone showed up just once. The chain recombines TRBV21-1 with TRBJ2-3; TRBD2, the table's D call, was not compared with the DNA. TRBV21-1 is assigned pseudogene status. The length of the CDR3 is 13 residues. CDR3 residues: CASSQRGGGTQYF. CDR3 nucleotide sequence: TGTGCCAGCAGCCAGAGGGGGGGCGGTACGCAGTATTTT.

DNA of the CDR3: TGTGCCAGCAGTCCACAGGGGGCGGCTGGCTACACCTTC. Its protein is CASSPQGAAGYTF. This chain links TRBV6-5 with TRBJ1-2, with 9 bases matching TRBD1. The CDR3 runs to 13 residues. Looked up from germline, CDR1 is MNHEY and CDR2 is SVGAGI. V shed 5 bases and J 7 bases; nucleotides not matched to a gene: 5.

The chain links TRBV19 to TRBJ2-3; 10 bases line up with TRBD2. This CDR3 contains 16 residues. V was clipped by 3 bases and J by 3 bases; unmatched bases: 6. Per the germline V gene, CDR1 is LNHDA and CDR2 is SQIVND (reference sequence). The CDR3 DNA reads as TGTGCCAGTAGTATCCCAGCGGGGGGGCCGACAGATACGCAGTATTTT. Translation: CASSIPAGGPTDTQYF. Full variable domain (outside the CDR3, taken from reference TRBV19 and TRBJ2-3): DGGITQSPKYLFRKEGQNVTLSCEQNLNHDAMYWYRQDPGQGLRLIYYSQIVNDFQKGDIAEGYSVSREKKESFPLTVTSAQKNPTAFYLCASSIPAGGPTDTQYFGPGTRLTVL.

The table lists this clone with a count of one. The sample has other DNA sequences that encode this CDR3 too. This chain links TRBV2 with TRBJ1-6; TRBD1 aligns across 10 bases. Germline-derived CDR1 and CDR2 are SNHLY and FYNNEI. CDR3 size: 14 residues. Trimming removed 4 bases from V and 7 bases from J; junction bases left unmatched: 1. In nucleotides, the CDR3 is TGTGCCAGCAGTGTGGGACAGGGGAATTCACCCCTCCACTTT. Translation: CASSVGQGNSPLHF.

V and J are TRBV30 and TRBJ1-3; 7 nucleotides match TRBD1. J gave up 0 bases and V 1 base, and 3 bases lay outside the gene matches. The CDR3 has 15 amino acids. In germline, CDR1 is GTSNPN, CDR2 SVGIG (reference sequence). The CDR3, as DNA: TGTGCCTGGAGTGGCGGGACAGCCTCTGGAAACACCATATATTTT. This translates into CAWSGGTASGNTIYF.

V and J are TRBV6-5 and TRBJ2-2; 8 bases are a match to TRBD1. Germline V gene data show CDR1 as MNHEY and CDR2 as SVGAGI. CDR3 length: 15 residues. The trim removed 5 bases at V and 4 bases at J, leaving 6 bases unmatched. CDR3 bases: TGTGCCAGCAGTATCCGGACAGGGACCACCGGGGAGCTGTTTTTT. Protein sequence: CASSIRTGTTGELFF.

This clone turned up a few times. The genes are TRBV19 and TRBJ2-1, with 8 bases that match TRBD2. V shed 5 bases, J shed 9 bases, and the junction held 6 bases outside the gene matches. This CDR3 region has 13 residues. CDR1 and CDR2 (germline): LNHDA, SQIVND (reference sequence). The CDR3 DNA is TGTGCCAGTAGTCCCGGGGGGGCCATTGAGCAGTTCTTC. Protein sequence: CASSPGGAIEQFF.

The chain recombines TRBV10-3 with TRBJ1-1; tentatively, D is TRBD1 (5 bases). The V end lost 4 bases, the J end lost 1 base, and 13 bases lay between the germline ends. Looked up from germline, CDR1 is ENHRY and CDR2 is SYGVKD. The CDR3 has 15 amino acids. The CDR3 loop reads CAISGEPGPNTEAFF. As DNA, the CDR3 is TGTGCCATCAGTGGTGAGCCAGGGCCGAACACTGAAGCTTTCTTT.

The chain employs TRBV30 and TRBJ2-5; possible D gene TRBD2, 5 bases. Germline CDR1 reads GTSNPN; CDR2 reads SVGIG (reference sequence). Trimming took off 4 bases at V and 5 bases at J, with 14 bases between the two ends. The CDR3 has 13 residues. The CDR3 nucleotides are TGTGCCTGGAACCCCGGGGTACAGGAGACCCAGTACTTC. It yields the protein CAWNPGVQETQYF.

The rearrangement joins TRBV7-9 to TRBJ1-1, with 7 positions matching TRBD1. This CDR3 comprises 12 residues. J gave up 6 bases and V 11 bases, and 9 bases lay outside the gene matches. CDR1 SEHNR and CDR2 FQNEAQ come from the germline V gene (reference sequence). CDR3 in amino acids: CAGGQAGAEAFF. The CDR3, as DNA: TGTGCCGGAGGACAGGCTGGAGCTGAAGCTTTCTTT.

As for this clone: Other DNA sequences in the same sample also yield this CDR3. The J gene is TRBJ2-1, the V gene TRBV5-1, with 7 bases fitting TRBD2. V lost 0 bases and J lost 7; bases outside the gene matches: 4. Germline CDR1 reads SGHRS; CDR2 reads YFSETQ. CDR3 length equals 14 residues. The chain's CDR3 is CASSLAGGNNEQFF. The CDR3 bases are TGCGCCAGCAGCTTGGCGGGGGGAAATAATGAGCAGTTCTTC.

This chain uses TRBV7-9 with TRBJ2-5; the match to TRBD2 covers 9 bases. The CDR3 is 16 amino acids. V lost 3 bases to trimming and J lost 3 bases; unmatched junction nucleotides: 8. Germline V gives CDR1 SEHNR, CDR2 FQNEAQ (reference sequence). CDR3 in DNA: TGTGCCAGCAGCTTTACAAGCGGGGGGCCCGAAGAGACCCAGTACTTC. Translating gives CASSFTSGGPEETQYF.

Comments on this clone: Sequence at one end of the junction differs from germline and may be a read error. J is TRBJ1-5 and V is TRBV7-2; 8 nucleotides agree with TRBD1. CDR1 SGHTA and CDR2 FQGNSA come from the germline V gene. This CDR3 has 16 residues. The CDR3 is CASSLAGQGIYQPQHF. The CDR3 region has the DNA TGTGCCAGCAGCCTAGCAGGACAGGGCATCTATCAGCCCCAGCATTTT.

The rearrangement links TRBV7-3 to TRBJ2-3, with D perhaps matching TRBD1 (6 bases). V lost 4 bases, J lost 4 bases, and 18 bases lay in between. CDR1 and CDR2 from the germline V gene are SGHTA and FQGTGA. There are 16 residues in the CDR3. This CDR3 reads CASSSSGTRGADTQYF. The DNA of the CDR3 is TGTGCCAGCAGCTCCTCCGGGACCAGGGGCGCAGATACGCAGTATTTT.

This chain links TRBV9 with TRBJ1-6; 8 nucleotides line up with TRBD1. Germline-derived CDR1 and CDR2 are SGDLS and YYNGEE. This CDR3 is built from 16 residues. V trimming: 2 bases; J trimming: 13 bases; junction bases outside the gene matches: 14. CDR3 DNA sequence: TGTGCCAGCAGCGTGGGGGACGGACAGGGTACTTATCCCCTCCACTTT. Its translation is CASSVGDGQGTYPLHF.

In its sample, this clone was seen a few times. J is TRBJ1-1 and V is TRBV4-1; D possibly corresponds to TRBD1 (6 bases). Germline CDR1 reads MGHRA; CDR2 reads YSYEKL. The CDR3 runs 17 residues. V lost 1 base to trimming and J lost 5 bases, with 20 bases between them. The CDR3 region has the DNA TGCGCCAGCAGCCAAGGAGCATCGACAGGTGGGCGAACTGAAGCTTTCTTT. Translation gives CASSQGASTGGRTEAFF.